The 6 T cell receptor beta chains reported below all come from one sample, sequenced in a study of regulatory and conventional T cells in RAG deficiency. Method: immunoSEQ multiplex PCR; TCRdb's copy keeps in-frame clones and lacks some. The data contain tens of thousands of clones, about 90% of them singletons. In addition, the sample was reused for a study of regulatory T cells. As that study records: The PCR used 52 TRBV and 13 TRBJ primers.

The material sequenced was CD8+ T cells sorted from blood. These receptors all stem from a human donor in good health.

The J gene is TRBJ2-5, the V gene TRBV4-1, with 13 bases identical to TRBD2. Germline assignment: CDR1 MGHRA and CDR2 YSYEKL. With 1 base clipped from V and 1 base from J, the junction kept 3 bases outside the gene matches. This CDR3 region has 17 residues. The CDR3 loop reads CASSQGTSGGLQETQYF. The CDR3 nucleotides read TGCGCCAGCAGCCAAGGGACTAGCGGGGGCCTCCAAGAGACCCAGTACTTC.

The chain couples TRBV27 to TRBJ2-2; 8 positions match TRBD1. Germline CDR1 and CDR2: MNHEY and SMNVEV (reference sequence). V was clipped by 5 bases and J by 3 bases; unmatched bases: 8. There are 16 residues in the CDR3. The CDR3 spells CASSLLRTGHTGELFF. CDR3 nucleotide sequence: TGTGCCAGCAGTCTACTCCGGACAGGGCACACCGGGGAGCTGTTTTTT.

This clone has a single count. The rearrangement joins TRBV6-1 to TRBJ1-1; the D gene is possibly TRBD1 (5 bases). Germline lookup yields CDR1 MNHNS and CDR2 SASEGT. CDR3 length equals 15 residues. V lost 1 base to trimming and J lost 10 bases, with 19 bases between them. DNA of the CDR3: TGTGCCAGCAGTGAAGAGCCAGGGCAAACGAATGGAGCTTTCTTT. Protein product: CASSEEPGQTNGAFF.

As to this clone: One end of the junction fails to match germline, which may point to a read error. The chain is built from TRBV5-3 and TRBJ2-2; D might be TRBD2 (5 bases). TRBV5-3 is sorted into the ORF group, with uncertain function. CDR3 length: 15 amino acids. The CDR3 nucleotides are TGTGCCAGCAGCTGGGAGTCCGATTTGACCGGGGAGCTGTTTTTT. This sequence encodes CASSWESDLTGELFF.

CDR3 sequence (DNA): TGTGCCAGCAGCTTCCCATCGGGACAGGGGTTCGGCTACACCTTC. It codes for CASSFPSGQGFGYTF. The chain employs TRBV11-2 and TRBJ1-2; 10 positions match TRBD1. CDR1 SGHAT and CDR2 FQNNGV come from the germline V gene. Trimming took 3 bases from V and 8 from J; bases not matched to a gene: 9. The CDR3 spans 15 residues.

This clone was seen a handful of times. The CDR3 DNA follows: TGTGCCAGCAGTTTGGGACAGTTCACCGGGGAGCTGTTTTTT. This gives the protein CASSLGQFTGELFF. The genes are TRBV27 and TRBJ2-2; 7 nucleotides match TRBD1. This CDR3 contains 14 residues. Trimming cost V 3 bases and J 4 bases; bases outside gene matches: 2. CDR1 and CDR2 (germline): MNHEY, SMNVEV (reference sequence).